Presented here are 26 T cell receptor beta chains from one specimen sequenced in a study of spatial heterogeneity in lung cancer. TCRdb passed the 5' RACE reads through MiXCR, listing each CDR3 protein once. The repertoire has 13,000 or so distinct CDR3 sequences, under 5% of them found once; the top ten carry 40% to 50%. Time point reported: sample taken at primary tumor resection. Extraction of whole RNA from tumor, nontumor lung or frozen PBMC preceded unsorted sequencing. The sequencing here drew on PBMCs, taken at surgery. All receptors come from a male donor with early-stage non-small cell lung cancer.

The sample holds many counts of this clonotype. A library prepared for alpha chains yielded this beta chain as an off-target read; its size is of little meaning. The CDR3 region is CASGPSEGAFTGELFF. Written as DNA, the CDR3 is TGTGCCAGCGGCCCCTCGGAGGGCGCGTTCACCGGGGAGCTGTTTTTT. The J gene is TRBJ2-2, the V gene TRBV7-6, with TRBD2 as a possible D gene (6 bases). Trimming cost V 8 bases and J 4 bases, with 20 bases left between them. Germline CDR1 reads SGHVS; CDR2 reads FNYEAQ. The CDR3 loop spans 16 amino acids.

Ten or more counts support this clonotype. With the library built for alpha chains, this beta chain is off target and its frequency is not meaningful. The genes are TRBV2 and TRBJ2-1; TRBD2 matches at 8 bases. Germline loops: CDR1 SNHLY, CDR2 FYNNEI. Trimming at V came to 6 bases and at J to 3 bases, leaving 10 bases not matched to a gene. The CDR3 sequence is 16 residues long. As DNA, the CDR3 is TGTGCCAGCAGGCCCCGAACTAGCGGAGGCTACAATGAGCAGTTCTTC. Its translation is CASRPRTSGGYNEQFF. Using reference TRBV2 and TRBJ2-1 for the parts outside the CDR3, the full variable domain is EPEVTQTPSHQVTQMGQEVILRCVPISNHLYFYWYRQILGQKVEFLVSFYNNEISEKSEIFDDQFSVERPDGSNFTLKIRSTKLEDSAMYFCASRPRTSGGYNEQFFGPGTRLTVL.

This clonotype was seen repeatedly, ten times or more. This beta chain represents an off-target read in a library built for alpha chains; its size is of limited meaning. The chain employs TRBV7-2 and TRBJ2-7; D call uncertain. The V and J ends lost 5 bases and 7 bases respectively, with 9 bases between them. The CDR3 is made up of 11 amino acids. Germline CDR1 reads SGHTA; CDR2 reads FQGNSA. CDR3 DNA sequence: TGTGCCAGCAGCCCCTCCCTGGAGCAGTACTTC. It encodes CASSPSLEQYF. The full variable domain, completed using reference TRBV7-2 and TRBJ2-7, is GAGVSQSPSNKVTEKGKDVELRCDPISGHTALYWYRQSLGQGLEFLIYFQGNSAPDKSGLPSDRFSAERTGGSVSTLTIQRTQQEDSAVYLCASSPSLEQYFGPGTRLTVT.

This clonotype came up many times. This beta chain is a stray read from a library made for alpha chains; its abundance is not meaningful. The rearrangement uses TRBV20-1 and TRBJ2-3; 9 positions match TRBD2. The CDR3 runs to 14 residues. After removal of 7 bases from V and 5 bases from J, the junction contained 10 bases not matched to a gene. Germline V gene lookup returns CDR1 DFQATT and CDR2 SNEGSKA (reference sequence). The CDR3 DNA sequence: TGCAGTGGGGAACTAGCGGGTCCCCTAGATACGCAGTATTTT. Translation gives CSGELAGPLDTQYF.

This clonotype has at least ten counts. This beta chain is a stray sequence in a library constructed for alpha chains; its clone size is not meaningful. The rearrangement joins TRBV7-9 to TRBJ2-1; TRBD2 might be the D (6 bases). This CDR3 is 12 amino acids long. Trimming removed 5 bases at V and 15 bases at J, with 17 bases between. In germline, CDR1 is SEHNR, CDR2 FQNEAQ (reference sequence). CDR3 protein: CASSLMRGLGFF. CDR3 coding DNA: TGTGCCAGCAGCCTTATGCGGGGCCTAGGGTTCTTC.

This clonotype was counted many times. A library prepared for alpha chains yielded this beta chain as an off-target read; its size is of little meaning. This sequence joins TRBV10-3 and TRBJ2-3; possible D gene TRBD1, 5 bases. CDR3 size: 14 residues. With 6 bases removed from V and 0 bases from J, the gap between germline ends came to 10 bases. CDR1 and CDR2 (germline): ENHRY, SYGVKD. The CDR3 spells CAIRWGPSTDTQYF. The CDR3 DNA reads TGTGCCATCAGGTGGGGCCCTAGCACAGATACGCAGTATTTT.

This clonotype was observed many times. Because the library targeted alpha chains, this beta chain is an off-target read whose size means little. The rearrangement joins TRBV7-2 to TRBJ2-7; TRBD2 agrees at 7 bases. This CDR3 contains 13 residues. V was pared by 4 bases and J by 3 bases, with 3 bases of the junction left unmatched. CDR1 is SGHTA, CDR2 FQGNSA, per germline. CDR3 sequence (DNA): TGTGCCAGCAGCTCTAGCGGAGTCTACGAGCAGTACTTC. Its protein product is CASSSSGVYEQYF.

This clonotype turned up a few times. Little can be read into the size of this beta chain, an off-target read in a library designed for alpha chains. This sequence joins TRBV5-6 and TRBJ2-1, with TRBD2 identical over 9 bases. The CDR3 consists of 13 residues. With V trimmed by 4 bases and J by 9 bases, 5 bases remained unmatched. From germline, CDR1 is SGHDT and CDR2 YYEEEE. CDR3 residues: CASSPGTSIEQFF. For the CDR3, the DNA is TGTGCCAGCAGCCCAGGGACTAGCATTGAGCAGTTCTTC.

There are many counts of this clonotype. A library made for alpha chains picked up this beta chain off target, so its size means little. The chain employs TRBV11-2 and TRBJ2-7; TRBD2 matches 7 bases. The CDR3 consists of 14 residues. Trimming took 2 bases from V and 2 from J; bases not matched to a gene: 3. Germline lookup yields CDR1 SGHAT and CDR2 FQNNGV. CDR3 nucleotide sequence: TGTGCCAGCAGCTTAAGCGGGGAGACCTACGAGCAGTACTTC. Translated, it gives CASSLSGETYEQYF.

Many counts were recorded for this clonotype. A library made for alpha chains picked up this beta chain off target, so its size means little. The rearrangement uses TRBV28 and TRBJ1-1; weak D call: TRBD1 (6 bases). Germline CDR1 is MDHEN and CDR2 is SYDVKM. The CDR3 loop spans 15 amino acids. V gave up 6 bases and J gave up 6 bases, with 20 bases separating them. The DNA of the CDR3 is TGTGCCAGCAGCAGGGGTGGGGCCAGGAGGGCTGAAGCTTTCTTT. This gives the protein CASSRGGARRAEAFF. The whole variable domain, filled in from reference TRBV28 and TRBJ1-1, reads DVKVTQSSRYLVKRTGEKVFLECVQDMDHENMFWYRQDPGLGLRLIYFSYDVKMKEKGDIPEGYSVSREKKERFSLILESASTNQTSMYLCASSRGGARRAEAFFGQGTRLTVV.

This clonotype was seen repeatedly, ten times or more. This beta chain is an off-target read within a library intended for alpha chains, so its frequency means little. This chain uses TRBV7-8 with TRBJ1-1; TRBD1 matches at 7 bases. This CDR3 has 14 residues. V lost 5 bases to trimming and J lost 1 base; unmatched junction nucleotides: 4. Looked up from germline, CDR1 is SGHVS and CDR2 is FQNEAQ. The CDR3 DNA reads as TGTGCCAGCAGCACCTGGACAGGGAACACTGAAGCTTTCTTT. Its protein is CASSTWTGNTEAFF.

This clonotype is categorized as medium-sized. This beta chain represents an off-target read in a library built for alpha chains; its size is of limited meaning. V and J are TRBV28 and TRBJ2-6; unclear D gene. Deletions cut 7 bases from V and 0 bases from J, with 10 bases between. Germline CDR1 is MDHEN and CDR2 is SYDVKM. The CDR3 contains 15 residues. DNA of the CDR3: TGTGCCAGCACCCTCACCCTCTCTGGGGCCAACGTCCTGACTTTC. Amino acid sequence: CASTLTLSGANVLTF.

Points on this clonotype: This beta chain lies outside the target of a library built for alpha chains; its clone size means little. This sequence joins TRBV30 and TRBJ2-5; 8 bases are a match to TRBD2. The CDR3 is 14 residues long. J lost 2 bases, V lost 3 bases, and 5 bases had no gene match. Germline CDR1 GTSNPN, CDR2 SVGIG (reference sequence). CDR3 amino acids: CAWRIAGRQETQYF. The CDR3 DNA is TGTGCCTGGAGGATAGCGGGGCGACAAGAGACCCAGTACTTC.

This clonotype appeared many times. This beta chain turned up in a library designed for alpha chains; as an off-target read, its abundance says little. V usage is TRBV27 and J usage is TRBJ2-3; D may correspond to TRBD1 or TRBD2 (5 bases each). This CDR3 spans 14 amino acids. Germline CDR1 and CDR2: MNHEY and SMNVEV (reference sequence). V was pared by 2 bases and J by 4 bases, with 10 bases between. The CDR3 DNA reads as TGTGCCAGCAGTTTACTTTTGGGGGCAGATACGCAGTATTTT. Its protein product is CASSLLLGADTQYF.

The sample holds many counts of this clonotype. This beta chain is an off-target read within a library intended for alpha chains, so its frequency means little. The gene calls are TRBV29-1 and TRBJ2-3; D tentatively reads TRBD1 or TRBD2 (6 bases each). The CDR3 spans 14 residues. V dropped 8 bases and J dropped 5 bases, with 20 bases sitting between them. Germline V gene data show CDR1 as SQVTM and CDR2 as ANQGSEA. The CDR3 region is CSTDGGLRGDTQYF. DNA of the CDR3: TGCAGCACGGATGGGGGGCTGAGGGGAGATACGCAGTATTTT.

This clonotype was seen many times. As an off-target read in a library built for alpha chains, this beta chain has a frequency of little significance. The genes are TRBV20-1 and TRBJ2-7; D could derive from TRBD1 or TRBD2 (5 bases each). From germline, CDR1 is DFQATT and CDR2 SNEGSKA (reference sequence). V was shortened by 5 bases and J by 7 bases, with 21 bases between the two germline ends. The CDR3 has 14 residues. CDR3 sequence reads: CSARDRVGPREQYF. In nucleotides, the CDR3 is TGCAGTGCTCGGGACCGGGTCGGTCCCCGAGAGCAGTACTTC.

This clonotype has just a few counts. This beta chain is off target for a library built for alpha chains, so its abundance means little. The J gene is TRBJ2-6, the V gene TRBV7-3, with D unresolved. Trimming pared 5 bases from V and 0 bases from J, leaving 14 bases between. The CDR3 contains 17 residues. Germline lookup yields CDR1 SGHTA and CDR2 FQGTGA. The CDR3 sequence: CASSLQALHSGANVLTF. CDR3 in DNA: TGTGCCAGCAGCCTACAAGCTCTCCACTCTGGGGCCAACGTCCTGACTTTC.

This clonotype has only a few counts. This beta chain is a stray sequence in a library constructed for alpha chains; its clone size is not meaningful. V gene TRBV20-1 combines with J gene TRBJ2-7, with 8 bases lining up with TRBD2. Trimming took 4 bases from V and 1 from J; bases not matched to a gene: 9. The CDR3 contains 15 residues. Germline V gene sequence: CDR1 DFQATT, CDR2 SNEGSKA (reference sequence). CDR3 in DNA: TGCAGTGCTAATGGGCTAGCGGGTGCTTCCTACGAGCAGTACTTC. As protein: CSANGLAGASYEQYF.

The table lists this clonotype with many counts. This beta chain turned up in a library designed for alpha chains; as an off-target read, its abundance says little. V gene TRBV28 combines with J gene TRBJ2-2; 13 positions agree with TRBD2. The trim removed 6 bases at V and 4 bases at J, leaving 11 bases unmatched. This CDR3 contains 18 residues. Germline CDR1 and CDR2: MDHEN and SYDVKM. The CDR3 region is CASRQLAGGPGGTGELFF. The CDR3 DNA reads as TGTGCCAGCAGGCAACTAGCGGGAGGGCCGGGAGGCACCGGGGAGCTGTTTTTT.

The table lists this clonotype with many counts. The library was built for alpha chains, so this beta chain is an off-target read and its size means little. V and J are TRBV28 and TRBJ1-1; 8 bases line up with TRBD1. The V gene end was trimmed by 3 bases and the J gene end by 5 bases; junction bases not matched to a gene: 14. The CDR3 has 17 amino acids. Germline V gene data show CDR1 as MDHEN and CDR2 as SYDVKM. CDR3 nucleotides: TGTGCCAGCAGTTTCGGCAGGGGGCAGGTGGAGGGGACTGAAGCTTTCTTT. Its translation is CASSFGRGQVEGTEAFF.

This clonotype has only a few counts. A library made for alpha chains picked up this beta chain off target, so its size means little. V usage is TRBV20-1 and J usage is TRBJ2-7; TRBD1 or TRBD2 may be the D gene (6 bases each). The CDR3 length is 14 residues. Germline lookup yields CDR1 DFQATT and CDR2 SNEGSKA (reference sequence). V was pared by 1 base and J by 2 bases, with 12 bases between. The CDR3 loop reads CSARGGTTTYEQYF. The CDR3 bases are TGCAGTGCTAGAGGCGGGACAACGACCTACGAGCAGTACTTC.

This clonotype was recorded at least ten times. This beta chain came through as a stray read in a library set up for alpha chains, and its size says little. The chain uses TRBV20-1 and TRBJ1-2; tentatively, D is TRBD1 (5 bases). Trimming took 5 bases from V and 4 from J, leaving 14 bases between them. This CDR3 contains 13 residues. CDR1 is DFQATT and CDR2 is SNEGSKA in the germline V gene (reference sequence). CDR3: CSAPPPGSYGYTF. DNA of the CDR3: TGCAGTGCTCCTCCTCCAGGGAGCTATGGCTACACCTTC.

This clonotype was picked up many times. This beta chain was picked up by a library intended for alpha chains and is off target, so its count carries little meaning. The chain recombines TRBV7-2 with TRBJ2-3; D unresolved. The CDR3 is 13 residues long. CDR1 and CDR2 (germline): SGHTA, FQGNSA. Trimming took off 3 bases at V and 2 bases at J, with 6 bases between the two ends. CDR3 protein: CASSLYYTDTQYF. For the CDR3, the DNA is TGTGCCAGCAGCTTGTACTACACAGATACGCAGTATTTT.

This clonotype was seen repeatedly, ten times or more. This beta chain turned up in a library designed for alpha chains; as an off-target read, its abundance says little. The V call is TRBV11-2, the J call TRBJ1-3; unclear D gene. V lost 5 bases and J lost 0, with 23 bases in between. The CDR3 extends over 19 amino acids. Germline V gene data show CDR1 as SGHAT and CDR2 as FQNNGV. The CDR3 DNA reads as TGTGCCAGCAGCCCTCTAGGGCTACCCGGGAGATACTCTGGAAACACCATATATTTT. Translating gives CASSPLGLPGRYSGNTIYF.

This clonotype came up many times. For a library built for alpha chains, this beta chain is a stray read; little rests on its size. The chain recombines TRBV10-2 with TRBJ2-1; the D is unclear. CDR1 and CDR2 from the germline V gene are WSHSY and SAAADI. The CDR3 spans 12 residues. V lost 2 bases, J lost 7 bases, and 6 bases lay in between. The CDR3 is CASSEGVNEQFF. DNA of the CDR3: TGCGCCAGCAGTGAGGGGGTAAATGAGCAGTTCTTC.

This clonotype has a count of ten or more. This beta chain lies outside the target of a library built for alpha chains; its clone size means little. The chain has TRBV3-1 and TRBJ1-6, with 9 positions matching TRBD1. CDR1 LGHDT and CDR2 YNNKEL come from the germline V gene (reference sequence). The CDR3 has 17 amino acids. Unmatched junction bases numbered 10, after V lost 3 bases and J lost 7 bases. As DNA, the CDR3 is TGTGCCAGCAGCCATGGCAGATCCGGGACAGGGAATTCACCCCTCCACTTT. Its translation is CASSHGRSGTGNSPLHF.